The 22 T cell receptor beta chains given below trace back to one sample, sequenced in a study of T cells in Graves' hyperthyroidism and ophthalmopathy (dated by TCRdb to about 2019). The receptor library was made with multiplex PCR. Sequencing relied on an Illumina HiSeq 2000. The TCR beta CDR3 regions were amplified from RNA transcripts. The TCR CDR3 was subjected to a first round of RT-PCR using the HTBI primer set and the Qiagen OneStep RT-PCR kit. Through fastp at Q25 and MiXCR, TCRdb rebuilt clones from the public reads, retaining in-frame beta chains. Rows with one shared CDR3 protein collapse into an entry with the most common genes and DNA. The sample table shows 530,000 or so distinct CDR3 sequences, and around a quarter are seen once. The leading ten clones occupy about 11% of the sample. The sequenced material came from blood. All receptors come from a woman under 40 with Graves' ophthalmopathy.

This clonotype appeared a few times. The rearrangement links TRBV12-3 or TRBV12-4 to TRBJ2-5, with a weak D call TRBD2 (5 bases). V was clipped by 6 bases and J by 3 bases, with 20 bases between them. The CDR3 extends over 16 amino acids. CDR3 sequence (DNA): TGTGCCAGCAGCTCCCTGGCCCTGGACGGGAAAGAGACCCAGTACTTC. Residues: CASSSLALDGKETQYF.

A few counts support this clonotype. This CDR3 is CASSLTGDRHYEQYF. DNA of the CDR3: TGTGCCAGCAGCTTAACAGGGGACAGACACTACGAGCAGTACTTC. The rearrangement joins TRBV7-3 to TRBJ2-7, with TRBD1 matching 7 bases. This CDR3 region has 15 residues. The V segment lost 0 bases and the J segment 3 bases; nucleotides outside the gene matches: 5. Germline CDR1 SGHTA, CDR2 FQGTGA.

The chain combines TRBV7-2 with TRBJ2-7, with D tentatively TRBD2 (6 bases). Looked up from germline, CDR1 is SGHTA and CDR2 is FQGNSA. There are 15 residues in the CDR3. Trimming left V 5 bases short and J 7 bases short, with 21 bases between. The DNA of the CDR3 is TGTGCCAGCAGCCTACCCCTAGGGGCTGGAGGGGAGCAGTACTTC. Translating it yields CASSLPLGAGGEQYF. Full variable domain (rest looked up from reference TRBV7-2 and TRBJ2-7): GAGVSQSPSNKVTEKGKDVELRCDPISGHTALYWYRQSLGQGLEFLIYFQGNSAPDKSGLPSDRFSAERTGGSVSTLTIQRTQQEDSAVYLCASSLPLGAGGEQYFGPGTRLTVT.

The sample holds many counts of this clonotype. The chain recombines TRBV7-2 with TRBJ2-7; maybe TRBD1 (6 bases). Per the germline V gene, CDR1 is SGHTA and CDR2 is FQGNSA. V was cut by 4 bases and J by 4 bases, with 23 bases left in between. The CDR3 is made up of 17 amino acids. Written as DNA, the CDR3 is TGTGCCAGCAGCTCCGTCGGTCAGGGGAAAAAGACTTACGAGCAGTACTTC. This translates into CASSSVGQGKKTYEQYF.

The sample holds many counts of this clonotype. The V and J genes are TRBV19 and TRBJ1-1, with a weak D call TRBD1 (6 bases). CDR3 length: 13 amino acids. V shed 6 bases and J shed 3 bases, with 11 bases lying between them. The V gene's germline CDR1 is LNHDA and CDR2 SQIVND (reference sequence). CDR3 residues: CASRTGAHTEAFF. CDR3 DNA sequence: TGTGCCAGTAGGACAGGAGCCCACACTGAAGCTTTCTTT.

This clonotype was found many times. In DNA form, the CDR3 reads TGCAGTGCTAGAGGCGATAGCAAGGAGACCCAGTACTTC. Translated: CSARGDSKETQYF. This chain connects TRBV20-1 to TRBJ2-5; D uncertain. V was trimmed by 1 base and J by 5 bases, leaving 11 bases between them. CDR1 is DFQATT, CDR2 SNEGSKA, per germline (reference sequence). CDR3 length: 13 residues.

With respect to this clonotype: A much larger clone differs by one base, so this may be a read error. The chain uses TRBV12-3 or TRBV12-4 and TRBJ2-2, with 9 bases identical to TRBD1. This CDR3 comprises 15 residues. The CDR3 is CASSPWTGEKGGLFF. The CDR3 coding sequence is TGTGCCAGCAGTCCCTGGACAGGGGAAAAAGGGGGGCTGTTTTTT.

This clonotype was picked up many times. This rearrangement joins TRBV6-1 to TRBJ2-2; no firm D call. Germline loops: CDR1 MNHNS, CDR2 SASEGT. V dropped 7 bases and J dropped 4 bases, with 4 bases sitting between them. CDR3 length equals 11 residues. CDR3 nucleotide sequence: TGTGCCAGCACAGTCACCGGGGAGCTGTTTTTT. Translated: CASTVTGELFF.

This clonotype was counted between two and nine times. Sequence at one end of the junction differs from germline and may be a read error. The chain links TRBV5-1 to TRBJ1-2, with D tentatively TRBD1 (6 bases). This CDR3 region has 12 residues. Germline CDR1 SGHRS, CDR2 YFSETQ. The CDR3 DNA reads as TGCGCCAGCAGCTATGGGACATATGGCCACACCTTC. Translation gives CASSYGTYGHTF.

This clonotype was recorded at least ten times. The J gene is TRBJ2-7, the V gene TRBV2, with TRBD1 identical over 7 bases. CDR3 length: 14 amino acids. Trimming at V came to 7 bases and at J to 0 bases, leaving 6 bases not matched to a gene. Germline V gene lookup returns CDR1 SNHLY and CDR2 FYNNEI. CDR3 residues: CASTGQEYSYEQYF. CDR3 coding DNA: TGTGCCAGCACTGGACAGGAATACTCCTACGAGCAGTACTTC.

Ten or more counts support this clonotype. The J gene is TRBJ2-5, the V gene TRBV6-1; D perhaps matches TRBD1 (6 bases). The CDR3 runs 15 residues. Germline lookup yields CDR1 MNHNS and CDR2 SASEGT. Trimming took off 1 base at V and 4 bases at J, with 13 bases between the two ends. CDR3 region: CASSEERRGGETQYF. In nucleotides, the CDR3 is TGTGCCAGCAGTGAAGAAAGGAGAGGGGGAGAGACCCAGTACTTC.

The CDR3, as DNA: TGCAGTGAGGGCCTTGAAACTGAAGCTTTCTTT. It yields the protein CSEGLETEAFF. This sequence joins TRBV20-1 and TRBJ1-1, with no clear D. CDR1 DFQATT and CDR2 SNEGSKA come from the germline V gene (reference sequence). The length of the CDR3 is 11 residues. V was pared by 7 bases and J by 5 bases, with 11 bases between.

This clonotype was counted at least ten times. The CDR3 reads CASSPDREQPQHF. Written as DNA, the CDR3 is TGTGCCAGCAGTCCCGACAGAGAGCAGCCCCAGCATTTT. This rearrangement joins TRBV6-5 to TRBJ1-5; maybe TRBD1 (5 bases). Per germline, CDR1 MNHEY and CDR2 SVGAGI. The CDR3 is 13 amino acids. The ends were cut back, 5 bases at V and 7 bases at J, with 12 bases in the middle.

This clonotype was detected many times. The chain couples TRBV6-5 to TRBJ1-1; the D is unclear. The CDR3 has 13 residues. The V gene lost 6 bases and the J gene lost 4 bases, with 12 bases spanning the gap. Germline V gene sequence: CDR1 MNHEY, CDR2 SVGAGI. The CDR3 here is CASSREWRTEAFF. In DNA form, the CDR3 reads TGTGCCAGCAGCCGGGAGTGGCGCACTGAAGCTTTCTTT.

This clonotype was seen at least ten times. V gene TRBV11-1 combines with J gene TRBJ2-7, with 7 bases matching TRBD2. The V segment lost 5 bases and the J segment 2 bases; nucleotides outside the gene matches: 12. CDR1 and CDR2 (germline): SGHAT, FQDESV (reference sequence). The CDR3 consists of 16 residues. The CDR3 DNA sequence: TGTGCCAGCAGCATCGGTAAGGTTAGCGGGCCCTACGAGCAGTACTTC. It is translated as CASSIGKVSGPYEQYF.

The chain recombines TRBV11-3 with TRBJ1-2; no clear D. V lost 2 bases to trimming and J lost 3 bases, with 10 bases between them. CDR1 SGHNT and CDR2 YENEEA come from the germline V gene. CDR3 length: 14 residues. The CDR3, as DNA: TGTGCCAGCAGCTTACGCCCGGGCGACTATGGCTACACCTTC. As protein: CASSLRPGDYGYTF.

This sequence joins TRBV12-3 or TRBV12-4 and TRBJ2-7; possible D gene TRBD2, 5 bases. The V gene lost 5 bases and the J gene lost 6 bases, with 14 bases spanning the gap. CDR3 length equals 13 residues. The CDR3 region is CASSPFNGGEQYF. Here the CDR3 DNA reads TGTGCCAGCAGTCCATTTAACGGAGGCGAGCAGTACTTC.

J is TRBJ2-7 and V is TRBV5-1, with TRBD1 as a possible D gene (6 bases). In germline, CDR1 is SGHRS, CDR2 YFSETQ. The CDR3 loop spans 15 amino acids. The ends were cut back, 7 bases at V and 0 bases at J, with 17 bases in the middle. This CDR3 reads CASRTDSTPSYEQYF. The CDR3 DNA reads as TGCGCCAGCCGGACGGACAGTACACCCTCCTACGAGCAGTACTTC. Together with reference TRBV5-1 and TRBJ2-7, the CDR3 gives the full variable domain: KAGVTQTPRYLIKTRGQQVTLSCSPISGHRSVSWYQQTPGQGLQFLFEYFSETQRNKGNFPGRFSGRQFSNSRSEMNVSTLELGDSALYLCASRTDSTPSYEQYFGPGTRLTVT.

Note on this clonotype: A read error is possible here, since a much larger clone lies one base away. Here the CDR3 omits its conserved ending phenylalanine or tryptophan, so a read error is the likely source. This chain uses TRBV3-1 with TRBJ1-1; TRBD1 might be the D (5 bases). CDR3 length: 15 amino acids. Germline assignment: CDR1 LGHDT and CDR2 YNNKEL (reference sequence). The germline V and J ends were trimmed by 0 bases and 0 bases, with 8 bases remaining between them. The CDR3 spells CASSQDDSMNTEAFL. In nucleotides, the CDR3 is TGTGCCAGCAGCCAAGATGACAGTATGAACACTGAAGCTTTCTTG.

The chain couples TRBV3-1 to TRBJ2-7, with D unresolved. The ends were cut back, 0 bases at V and 4 bases at J, with 13 bases in the middle. The CDR3 contains 15 residues. Germline V gene lookup returns CDR1 LGHDT and CDR2 YNNKEL (reference sequence). As DNA, the CDR3 is TGTGCCAGCAGCCAAGAAACGACAACCCCTTACGAGCAGTACTTC. Protein: CASSQETTTPYEQYF.

The chain recombines TRBV27 with TRBJ2-7; 14 bases align to TRBD2. The V and J ends lost 5 bases and 3 bases, in that order; junction bases with no gene match: 6. The germline gives CDR1 MNHEY, CDR2 SMNVEV (reference sequence). The CDR3 loop spans 16 amino acids. The CDR3 spells CASSAGTSGGSYEQYF. CDR3 nucleotides: TGTGCCAGCAGTGCCGGGACTAGCGGGGGAAGCTACGAGCAGTACTTC.

This clonotype has just a few counts. This chain connects TRBV30 to TRBJ2-5; no clear D gene. The CDR3 contains 12 residues. V shed 4 bases and J shed 5 bases, with 11 bases lying between them. The germline V gene has CDR1 GTSNPN and CDR2 SVGIG (reference sequence). CDR3 residues: CAWKGPYETQYF. Here the CDR3 DNA reads TGTGCCTGGAAGGGTCCTTATGAGACCCAGTACTTC.